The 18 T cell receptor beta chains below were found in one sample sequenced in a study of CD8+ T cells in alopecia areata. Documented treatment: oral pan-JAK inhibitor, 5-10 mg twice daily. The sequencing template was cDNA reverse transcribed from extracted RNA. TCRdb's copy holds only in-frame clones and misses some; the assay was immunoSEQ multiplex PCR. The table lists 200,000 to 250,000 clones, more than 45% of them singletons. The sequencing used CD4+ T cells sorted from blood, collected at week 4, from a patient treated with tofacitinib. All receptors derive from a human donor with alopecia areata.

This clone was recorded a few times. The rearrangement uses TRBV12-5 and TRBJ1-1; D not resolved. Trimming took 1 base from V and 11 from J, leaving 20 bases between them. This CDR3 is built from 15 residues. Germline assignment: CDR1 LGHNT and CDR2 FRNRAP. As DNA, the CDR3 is TGTGCTAGTGGTTTGGAGGCAGGAGTGAACGGTGAGGCTTTCTTT. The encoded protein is CASGLEAGVNGEAFF.

CDR3 region: CSVEDRNTGTPYGYTF. The CDR3 DNA reads as TGCAGCGTTGAAGACCGAAATACCGGGACCCCTTATGGCTACACCTTC. The chain joins TRBV29-1 to TRBJ1-2, with a possible D match to TRBD1 (5 bases). V was shortened by 0 bases and J by 5 bases, with 19 bases between the two germline ends. Germline lookup yields CDR1 SQVTM and CDR2 ANQGSEA. CDR3 size: 16 residues. The full variable domain, its missing parts supplied by reference TRBV29-1 and TRBJ1-2, is SAVISQKPSRDICQRGTSLTIQCQVDSQVTMMFWYRQQPGQSLTLIATANQGSEATYESGFVIDKFPISRPNLTFSTLTVSNMSPEDSSIYLCSVEDRNTGTPYGYTFGSGTRLTVV.

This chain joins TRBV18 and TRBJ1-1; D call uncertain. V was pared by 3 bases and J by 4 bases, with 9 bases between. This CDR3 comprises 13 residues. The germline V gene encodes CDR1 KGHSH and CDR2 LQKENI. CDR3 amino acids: CASSPGPSTEAFF. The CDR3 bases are TGTGCCAGCTCACCCGGCCCCTCCACTGAAGCTTTCTTT.

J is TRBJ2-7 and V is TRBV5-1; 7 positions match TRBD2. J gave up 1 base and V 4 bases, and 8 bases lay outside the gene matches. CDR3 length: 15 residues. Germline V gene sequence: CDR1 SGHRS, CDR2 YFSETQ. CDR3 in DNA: TGCGCCAGCAGCCTCAGCGGGGAACTGTCCTACGAGCAGTACTTC. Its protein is CASSLSGELSYEQYF.

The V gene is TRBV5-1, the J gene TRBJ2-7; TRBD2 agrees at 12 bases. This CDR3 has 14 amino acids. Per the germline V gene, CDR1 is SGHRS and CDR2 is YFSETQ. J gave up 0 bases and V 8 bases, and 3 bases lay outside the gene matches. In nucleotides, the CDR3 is TGCGCCAGGCCGACTAGCGGGAGCTCCTACGAGCAGTACTTC. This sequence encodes CARPTSGSSYEQYF.

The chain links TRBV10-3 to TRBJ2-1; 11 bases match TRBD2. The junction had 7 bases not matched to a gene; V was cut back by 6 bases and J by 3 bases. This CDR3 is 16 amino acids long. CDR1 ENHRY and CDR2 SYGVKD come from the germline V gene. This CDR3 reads CAIRGAGTSGYNEQFF. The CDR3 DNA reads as TGTGCCATCAGAGGTGCCGGGACTAGCGGCTACAATGAGCAGTTCTTC.

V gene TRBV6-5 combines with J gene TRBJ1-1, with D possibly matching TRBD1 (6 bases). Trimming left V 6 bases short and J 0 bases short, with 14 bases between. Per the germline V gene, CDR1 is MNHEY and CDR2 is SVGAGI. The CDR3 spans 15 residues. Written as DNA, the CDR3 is TGTGCCAGCAGACCCGGACAGACTTTGAACACTGAAGCTTTCTTT. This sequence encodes CASRPGQTLNTEAFF.

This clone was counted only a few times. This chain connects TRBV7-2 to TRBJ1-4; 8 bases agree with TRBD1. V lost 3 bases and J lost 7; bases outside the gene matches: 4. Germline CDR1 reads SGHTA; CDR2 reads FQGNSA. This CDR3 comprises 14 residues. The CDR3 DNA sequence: TGTGCCAGCAGCTTTCAGGGGGCAGGTGAAAAACTGTTTTTT. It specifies CASSFQGAGEKLFF.

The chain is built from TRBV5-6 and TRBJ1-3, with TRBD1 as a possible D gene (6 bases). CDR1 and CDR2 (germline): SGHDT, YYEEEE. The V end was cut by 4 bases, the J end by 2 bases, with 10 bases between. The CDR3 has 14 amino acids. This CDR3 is CASSPTGTGNTIYF. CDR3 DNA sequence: TGTGCCAGCAGCCCGACAGGCACTGGAAACACCATATATTTT.

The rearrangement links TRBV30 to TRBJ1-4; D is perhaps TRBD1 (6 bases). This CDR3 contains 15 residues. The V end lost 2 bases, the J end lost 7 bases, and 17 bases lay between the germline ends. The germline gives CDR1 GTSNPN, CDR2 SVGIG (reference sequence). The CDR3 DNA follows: TGTGCCTGGAGTCTTCCGACAGGCCCTTCTGAAAAACTGTTTTTT. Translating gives CAWSLPTGPSEKLFF.

The CDR3 region is CASSPVSTVTGELFF. The CDR3 nucleotides read TGTGCCAGCAGCCCCGTTTCTACCGTCACCGGGGAGCTGTTTTTT. The chain joins TRBV9 to TRBJ2-2; no clear D gene. V was clipped by 4 bases and J by 4 bases, with 14 bases between them. The CDR3 runs to 15 residues. Germline lookup yields CDR1 SGDLS and CDR2 YYNGEE.

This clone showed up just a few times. The chain's CDR3 is CASQQPGQGEDGYTF. DNA of the CDR3: TGCGCCAGCCAGCAACCGGGACAGGGAGAAGATGGCTACACCTTC. The V call is TRBV5-1, the J call TRBJ1-2; 9 nucleotides match TRBD1. Germline V gives CDR1 SGHRS, CDR2 YFSETQ. With 7 bases clipped from V and 6 bases from J, the junction kept 13 bases outside the gene matches. This CDR3 is built from 15 residues. The full variable domain, completed using reference TRBV5-1 and TRBJ1-2, is KAGVTQTPRYLIKTRGQQVTLSCSPISGHRSVSWYQQTPGQGLQFLFEYFSETQRNKGNFPGRFSGRQFSNSRSEMNVSTLELGDSALYLCASQQPGQGEDGYTFGSGTRLTVV.

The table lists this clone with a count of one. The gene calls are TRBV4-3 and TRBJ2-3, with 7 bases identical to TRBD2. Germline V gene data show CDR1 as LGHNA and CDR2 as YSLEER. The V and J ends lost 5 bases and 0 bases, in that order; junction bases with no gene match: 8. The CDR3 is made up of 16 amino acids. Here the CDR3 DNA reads TGCGCCAGCAGCGGGGTCGGGGGGATCAGCACAGATACGCAGTATTTT. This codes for CASSGVGGISTDTQYF.

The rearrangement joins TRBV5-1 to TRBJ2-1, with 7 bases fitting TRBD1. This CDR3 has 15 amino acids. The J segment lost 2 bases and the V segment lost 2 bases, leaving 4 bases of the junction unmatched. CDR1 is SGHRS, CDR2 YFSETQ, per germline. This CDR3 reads CASSLGQAPYNEQFF. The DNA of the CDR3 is TGCGCCAGCAGCTTAGGACAGGCACCCTACAATGAGCAGTTCTTC.

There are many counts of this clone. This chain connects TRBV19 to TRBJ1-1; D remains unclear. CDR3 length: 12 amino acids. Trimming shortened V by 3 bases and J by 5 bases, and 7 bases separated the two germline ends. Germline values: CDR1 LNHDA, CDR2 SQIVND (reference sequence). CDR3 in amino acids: CASSMMGTEAFF. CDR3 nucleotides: TGTGCCAGTAGTATGATGGGGACTGAAGCTTTCTTT.

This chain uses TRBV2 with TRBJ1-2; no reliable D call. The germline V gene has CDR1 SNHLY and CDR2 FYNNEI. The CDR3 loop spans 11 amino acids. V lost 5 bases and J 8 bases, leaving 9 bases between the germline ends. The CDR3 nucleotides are TGTGCCAGCAGTTTGAGGGAGGGCTACACCTTC. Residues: CASSLREGYTF.

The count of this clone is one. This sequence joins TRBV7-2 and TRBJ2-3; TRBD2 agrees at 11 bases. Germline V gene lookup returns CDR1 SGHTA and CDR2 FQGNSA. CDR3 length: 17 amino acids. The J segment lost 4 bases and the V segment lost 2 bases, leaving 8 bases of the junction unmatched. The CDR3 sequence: CASSLWGSGGAADTQYF. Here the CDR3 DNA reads TGTGCCAGCAGCTTATGGGGTAGCGGGGGGGCGGCAGATACGCAGTATTTT.

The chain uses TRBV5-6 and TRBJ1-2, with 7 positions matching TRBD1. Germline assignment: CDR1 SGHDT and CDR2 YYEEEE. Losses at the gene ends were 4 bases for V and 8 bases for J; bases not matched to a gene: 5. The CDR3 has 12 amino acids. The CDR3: CASSRDRVGYTF. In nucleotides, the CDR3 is TGTGCCAGCAGCCGCGACAGGGTCGGCTACACCTTC.